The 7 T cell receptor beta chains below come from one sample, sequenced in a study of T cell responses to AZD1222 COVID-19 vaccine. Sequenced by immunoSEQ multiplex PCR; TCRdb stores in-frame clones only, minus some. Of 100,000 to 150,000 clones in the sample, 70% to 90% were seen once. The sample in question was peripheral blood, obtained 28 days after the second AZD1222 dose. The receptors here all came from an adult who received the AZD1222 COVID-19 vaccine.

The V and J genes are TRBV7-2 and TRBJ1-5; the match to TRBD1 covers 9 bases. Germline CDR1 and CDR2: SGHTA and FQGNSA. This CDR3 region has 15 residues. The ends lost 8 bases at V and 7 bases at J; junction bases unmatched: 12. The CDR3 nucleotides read TGTGCCAGCGTCCCCGACAGGGGGGTTGGACAGCCCCAGCATTTT. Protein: CASVPDRGVGQPQHF.

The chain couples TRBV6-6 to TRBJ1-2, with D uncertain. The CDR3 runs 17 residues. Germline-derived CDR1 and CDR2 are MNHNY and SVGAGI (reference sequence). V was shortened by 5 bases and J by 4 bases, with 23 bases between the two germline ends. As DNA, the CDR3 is TGTGCCAGCAGTCCACGCAGAGGGAGCCGGGTAATCTATGGCTACACCTTC. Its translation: CASSPRRGSRVIYGYTF.

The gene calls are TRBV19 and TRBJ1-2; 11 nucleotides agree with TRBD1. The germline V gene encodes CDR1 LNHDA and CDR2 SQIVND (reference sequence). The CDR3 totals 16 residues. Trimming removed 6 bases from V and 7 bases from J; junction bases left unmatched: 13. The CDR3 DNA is TGTGCCAGTAGCGGGACAGGGGGACGTGGAAACCTTGGCTACACCTTC. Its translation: CASSGTGGRGNLGYTF.

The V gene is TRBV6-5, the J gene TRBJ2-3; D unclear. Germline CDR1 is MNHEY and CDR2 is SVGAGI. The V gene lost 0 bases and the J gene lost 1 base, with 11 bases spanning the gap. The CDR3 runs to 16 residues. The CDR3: CASSYSVPPGTDTQYF. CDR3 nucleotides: TGTGCCAGCAGTTACTCGGTTCCCCCAGGCACAGATACGCAGTATTTT.

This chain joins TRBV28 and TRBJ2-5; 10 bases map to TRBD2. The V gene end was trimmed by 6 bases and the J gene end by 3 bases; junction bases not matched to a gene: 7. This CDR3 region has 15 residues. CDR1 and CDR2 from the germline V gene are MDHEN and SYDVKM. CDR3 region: CASSARTSGEETQYF. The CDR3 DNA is TGTGCCAGCAGCGCCCGGACTAGCGGAGAAGAGACCCAGTACTTC.

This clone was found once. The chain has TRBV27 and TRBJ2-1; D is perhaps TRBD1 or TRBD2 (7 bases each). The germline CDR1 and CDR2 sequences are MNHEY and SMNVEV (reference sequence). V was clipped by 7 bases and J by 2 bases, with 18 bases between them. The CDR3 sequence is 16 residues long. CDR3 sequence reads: CASTRGGARPYNEQFF. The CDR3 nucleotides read TGTGCCAGCACCAGGGGGGGGGCTCGGCCCTACAATGAGCAGTTCTTC.

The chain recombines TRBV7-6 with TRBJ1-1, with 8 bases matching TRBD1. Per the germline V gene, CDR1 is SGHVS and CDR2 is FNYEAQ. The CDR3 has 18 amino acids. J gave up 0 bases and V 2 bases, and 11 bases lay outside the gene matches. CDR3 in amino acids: CASSLSLTGVTMNTEAFF. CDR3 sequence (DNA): TGTGCCAGCAGCTTAAGTTTGACAGGGGTTACAATGAACACTGAAGCTTTCTTT. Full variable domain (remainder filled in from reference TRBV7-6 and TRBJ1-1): GAGVSQSPRYKVTKRGQDVALRCDPISGHVSLYWYRQALGQGPEFLTYFNYEAQQDKSGLPNDRFSAERPEGSISTLTIQRTEQRDSAMYRCASSLSLTGVTMNTEAFFGQGTRLTVV.